This T cell receptor beta chain was documented in a study of CD8 T cells in Susac syndrome. Study findings and constraints: The study recognized that its TCR sequencing and HLA analysis covered a relatively small number of individuals.

In the multiple sclerosis control group, patients were treatment-naive and had stable or active relapsing-remitting disease. TEMRA cells were enriched by FACS, and CD4+ and CD8+ T cells were negatively isolated. Random hexamers were used to reverse transcribe 0.5 to 1 ug of RNA. The TCR beta CDR3 was amplified by immunoSEQ multiplex PCR across 54 Vbeta, 13 Jbeta. TCRdb fed the immunoSEQ multiplex PCR reads into MiXCR, producing one record per CDR3 protein. Here the sample spans hundreds of thousands of distinct CDR3 sequences, 85% being singletons. On this clonotype: What it binds is unknown.

The CDR3 sequence is 14 residues long. V was clipped by 3 bases and J by 2 bases, with 11 bases between them. The V gene's germline CDR1 is MNHEY and CDR2 SMNVEV (reference sequence). This TCR was sampled from a human donor with multiple sclerosis. Source material: CD8+ T cells from PBMCs. The chain has TRBV27 and TRBJ2-7, with TRBD1 as a possible D gene (5 bases). The CDR3 spells CASSFSGSAYEQYF. CDR3 bases: TGTGCCAGCAGTTTTTCAGGGTCGGCCTACGAGCAGTACTTC.